The 9 T cell receptor beta chains below come from one sample, sequenced in a study of blood T cell repertoires in COVID-19. The protocol was immunoSEQ multiplex PCR, while the TCRdb copy is restricted to in-frame clones and leaves out a portion. There are 70,000 or so clones in the sample; approximately 89% occur only once, and 7% to 9% lies in the top ten. The sample consisted of peripheral blood. These receptor sequences come from a human donor in a cohort sampled during active COVID-19.

The chain couples TRBV9 to TRBJ1-2, with TRBD1 as a possible D gene (5 bases). Trimming stripped 3 bases from V and 6 bases from J, with 15 bases between. Germline CDR1 is SGDLS and CDR2 is YYNGEE. This CDR3 is built from 14 residues. CDR3 nucleotides: TGTGCCAGCAGCGCGGGTGCAGGGTCCAATGGCTACACCTTC. Translation: CASSAGAGSNGYTF. Full variable domain (remainder filled in from reference TRBV9 and TRBJ1-2): DSGVTQTPKHLITATGQRVTLRCSPRSGDLSVYWYQQSLDQGLQFLIQYYNGEERAKGNILERFSAQQFPDLHSELNLSSLELGDSALYFCASSAGAGSNGYTFGSGTRLTVV.

The chain has TRBV27 and TRBJ2-7; TRBD2 agrees at 8 bases. J lost 1 base, V lost 8 bases, and 4 bases had no gene match. This CDR3 is 13 amino acids long. The germline gives CDR1 MNHEY, CDR2 SMNVEV (reference sequence). CDR3 sequence reads: CASHSGKSYEQYF. The CDR3 DNA is TGTGCCAGCCATAGCGGGAAATCCTACGAGCAGTACTTC.

This clone appeared a single time. V gene TRBV19 combines with J gene TRBJ2-3; 7 bases agree with TRBD2. The V gene's germline CDR1 is LNHDA and CDR2 SQIVND (reference sequence). The CDR3 length is 18 residues. The trim removed 2 bases at V and 0 bases at J, leaving 11 bases unmatched. CDR3 in DNA: TGTGCCAGTAGTATAAAGGGTCTAGCGGAAGCTAGCACAGATACGCAGTATTTT. It yields the protein CASSIKGLAEASTDTQYF.

This rearrangement joins TRBV19 to TRBJ1-6, with D perhaps TRBD1 (5 bases). Trimming stripped 3 bases from V and 0 bases from J, with 24 bases between. This CDR3 is built from 21 residues. Per the germline V gene, CDR1 is LNHDA and CDR2 is SQIVND (reference sequence). This chain's CDR3 is CASSMPTEGPTFSSYNSPLHF. The CDR3 region has the DNA TGTGCCAGTAGTATGCCGACAGAAGGCCCCACGTTCAGCTCCTATAATTCACCCCTCCACTTT.

This chain connects TRBV3-1 (or the pseudogene TRBV3-2) to TRBJ1-2; 12 bases line up with TRBD1. CDR1 and CDR2 from the germline V gene are LGHDT and YNNKEL (reference sequence). This CDR3 comprises 15 residues. V was clipped by 2 bases and J by 5 bases; unmatched bases: 3. CDR3 DNA: TGTGCCAGCAGCCAACCGGGACAGGGGGCTTATGGCTACACCTTC. Protein: CASSQPGQGAYGYTF.

The rearrangement joins TRBV4-2 to TRBJ2-5, with 10 bases matching TRBD2. The CDR3 totals 16 residues. Germline-derived CDR1 and CDR2 are LGHNA and YNFKEQ. J was trimmed by 1 base and V by 0 bases; bases with no gene match: 2. The CDR3 here is CASSQERLAGQETQYF. CDR3 sequence (DNA): TGTGCCAGCAGCCAAGAAAGACTAGCGGGCCAAGAGACCCAGTACTTC.

The chain carries TRBV9 and TRBJ2-3; the D gene is possibly TRBD2 (5 bases). V dropped 0 bases and J dropped 1 base, with 9 bases sitting between them. CDR3 size: 15 residues. CDR1 SGDLS and CDR2 YYNGEE come from the germline V gene. The CDR3 sequence: CASSVGNSGTDTQYF. Written as DNA, the CDR3 is TGTGCCAGCAGCGTAGGGAATAGCGGCACAGATACGCAGTATTTT.

The rearrangement links TRBV6-6 to TRBJ1-5, with 10 bases identical to TRBD1. The CDR3 has 17 residues. Germline loops: CDR1 MNHNY, CDR2 SVGAGI (reference sequence). V shed 5 bases, J shed 4 bases, and the junction held 11 bases outside the gene matches. DNA of the CDR3: TGTGCCAGCAGTCCCGGGACAGGGGCCGGGTGGAATCAGCCCCAGCATTTT. Its protein is CASSPGTGAGWNQPQHF.

The chain carries TRBV9 and TRBJ1-1; 7 nucleotides agree with TRBD1. Trimming took 4 bases from V and 5 from J; bases not matched to a gene: 11. The germline V gene has CDR1 SGDLS and CDR2 YYNGEE. The CDR3 has 15 residues. CDR3 DNA sequence: TGTGCCAGCAGCCCCCCCTACAGGGGTAAGACTGAAGCTTTCTTT. Its protein product is CASSPPYRGKTEAFF.